Following are 25 T cell receptor beta chains from one sample sequenced in a study of blood T cell repertoires in COVID-19. Repertoires were generated with immunoSEQ multiplex PCR, while TCRdb's copy carries only in-frame clones and drops some. Counted here are 35,000 to 45,000 clones, approximately 91% occurring once; the ten biggest clones make up over 11%. Sequencing was performed on peripheral blood. The origin of the receptors is a human donor in a cohort sampled during active COVID-19.

The rearrangement uses TRBV25-1 and TRBJ2-3, with D maybe TRBD2 (7 bases). V was clipped by 7 bases and J by 4 bases, with 9 bases between them. The CDR3 contains 12 residues. From germline, CDR1 is MGHDK and CDR2 SYGVNS. Written as DNA, the CDR3 is TGTGCCAGCAAGGGGGGGTCAGATACGCAGTATTTT. Its translation: CASKGGSDTQYF. Variable domain in full (rest from reference TRBV25-1 and TRBJ2-3): EADIYQTPRYLVIGTGKKITLECSQTMGHDKMYWYQQDPGMELHLIHYSYGVNSTEKGDLSSESTVSRIRTEHFPLTLESARPSHTSQYLCASKGGSDTQYFGPGTRLTVL.

This clone was counted between two and nine times. The CDR3 bases are TGCGCCAGCAGCCATCTCGGCGGCGTACTTGATGGCTACACCTTC. It encodes CASSHLGGVLDGYTF. The V gene is TRBV4-1, the J gene TRBJ1-2, with unresolved D. The CDR3 consists of 15 residues. CDR1 is MGHRA, CDR2 YSYEKL, per germline. V lost 3 bases to trimming and J lost 6 bases, with 17 bases between them.

The chain is built from TRBV25-1 and TRBJ1-3; D unresolved. The CDR3 is 12 amino acids. Trimming stripped 2 bases from V and 4 bases from J, with 3 bases between. Per the germline V gene, CDR1 is MGHDK and CDR2 is SYGVNS. The CDR3 region is CASSEQGNTIYF. The CDR3 region has the DNA TGTGCCAGCAGTGAACAGGGAAACACCATATATTTT. The entire variable domain, with the rest obtained from reference TRBV25-1 and TRBJ1-3, is as follows: EADIYQTPRYLVIGTGKKITLECSQTMGHDKMYWYQQDPGMELHLIHYSYGVNSTEKGDLSSESTVSRIRTEHFPLTLESARPSHTSQYLCASSEQGNTIYFGEGSWLTVV.

This chain joins TRBV19 and TRBJ2-1; no reliable D call. The CDR3 extends over 14 amino acids. V lost 3 bases and J lost 2, with 8 bases in between. Germline V gene sequence: CDR1 LNHDA, CDR2 SQIVND (reference sequence). CDR3 DNA: TGTGCCAGTAGTATCGCGGTTGCCTACAATGAGCAGTTCTTC. It codes for CASSIAVAYNEQFF.

V gene TRBV6-5 combines with J gene TRBJ2-7; D not resolved. Germline V gene data show CDR1 as MNHEY and CDR2 as SVGAGI. This CDR3 is 13 amino acids long. Trimming stripped 3 bases from V and 0 bases from J, with 6 bases between. The CDR3 nucleotides are TGTGCCAGCAGTTATCCTCCCTCCTACGAGCAGTACTTC. Protein: CASSYPPSYEQYF.

The rearrangement links TRBV6-5 to TRBJ1-2; 8 bases align to TRBD1. Germline loops: CDR1 MNHEY, CDR2 SVGAGI. V lost 2 bases to trimming and J lost 2 bases; unmatched junction nucleotides: 4. This CDR3 region has 15 residues. CDR3 loop: CASSYAGGENYGYTF. CDR3 DNA sequence: TGTGCCAGCAGTTACGCAGGGGGCGAGAACTATGGCTACACCTTC.

This chain links TRBV5-5 with TRBJ2-7, with a tentative D call TRBD1 (5 bases). CDR1 and CDR2 (germline): SGHKS, YYEKEE (reference sequence). Trimming stripped 1 base from V and 4 bases from J, with 6 bases between. The CDR3 loop spans 12 amino acids. The CDR3: CASSLNRYEQYF. The DNA of the CDR3 is TGTGCCAGCAGCTTGAACAGGTACGAGCAGTACTTC.

The CDR3 reads CASSEFSEQYF. The CDR3 nucleotides read TGTGCCAGCAGTGAATTCTCCGAGCAGTACTTC. J is TRBJ2-7 and V is TRBV25-1; D not certain. This CDR3 comprises 11 residues. Trimming left V 1 base short and J 6 bases short, with 4 bases between. Germline V gives CDR1 MGHDK, CDR2 SYGVNS.

The rearrangement joins TRBV19 to TRBJ2-3; 11 positions match TRBD1. J lost 5 bases, V lost 3 bases, and 1 base had no gene match. The CDR3 covers 14 residues. From germline, CDR1 is LNHDA and CDR2 SQIVND (reference sequence). The chain's CDR3 is CASSMDRGLDTQYF. DNA of the CDR3: TGTGCCAGTAGTATGGACAGGGGGCTAGATACGCAGTATTTT.

CDR3 amino acids: CASSSLGGGANNEKLFF. CDR3 bases: TGTGCCAGCAGTTCCCTTGGTGGAGGGGCAAACAACGAAAAACTGTTTTTT. The chain carries TRBV27 and TRBJ1-4; a weak D match, TRBD1 (5 bases). Germline assignment: CDR1 MNHEY and CDR2 SMNVEV (reference sequence). CDR3 length: 17 residues. The V end was cut by 4 bases, the J end by 8 bases, with 23 bases between.

The V and J genes are TRBV7-2 and TRBJ2-1; D is undetermined. The length of the CDR3 is 13 residues. Germline V CDR1 and CDR2: SGHTA, FQGNSA. V was trimmed by 7 bases and J by 1 base, leaving 8 bases between them. The CDR3 here is CASTTASYNEQFF. DNA of the CDR3: TGTGCCAGCACTACCGCGTCCTACAATGAGCAGTTCTTC.

The J gene is TRBJ1-5, the V gene TRBV12-3 or TRBV12-4; D might be TRBD1 (5 bases). CDR3 length: 13 amino acids. V lost 1 base and J lost 6, with 7 bases in between. The DNA of the CDR3 is TGTGCCAGCAGTTTAGAAGGGGCTCAGCCCCAGCATTTT. This encodes CASSLEGAQPQHF.

The CDR3 nucleotides read TGTGCCAGTTGGGGGAGGAACTATGGCTACACCTTC. Translated, it gives CASWGRNYGYTF. The J gene is TRBJ1-2, the V gene TRBV19; a weak D match, TRBD1 (5 bases). The V gene lost 8 bases and the J gene lost 2 bases, with 9 bases spanning the gap. Germline V gene data show CDR1 as LNHDA and CDR2 as SQIVND (reference sequence). The CDR3 spans 12 residues.

This clone was observed a single time. The chain recombines TRBV9 with TRBJ2-3; 15 positions agree with TRBD2. CDR3 length: 18 residues. Germline V gene lookup returns CDR1 SGDLS and CDR2 YYNGEE. V shed 3 bases, J shed 0 bases, and the junction held 5 bases outside the gene matches. The CDR3 sequence: CASSAGLAGGRSTDTQYF. The CDR3 DNA sequence: TGTGCCAGCAGCGCCGGACTAGCGGGGGGGAGGAGCACAGATACGCAGTATTTT.

This chain joins TRBV15 and TRBJ1-5, with D possibly TRBD1 on 5 matching bases. Germline loops: CDR1 LNHNV, CDR2 YYDKDF (reference sequence). This CDR3 is 17 amino acids long. V was clipped by 5 bases and J by 2 bases, with 19 bases between them. CDR3 residues: CATSGEAGRIGNQPQHF. For the CDR3, the DNA is TGTGCCACCAGCGGCGAAGCGGGACGGATAGGCAATCAGCCCCAGCATTTT.

The chain is built from TRBV7-8 and TRBJ2-7; D unclear. This CDR3 is built from 13 residues. Germline CDR1 and CDR2: SGHVS and FQNEAQ. V dropped 1 base and J dropped 9 bases, with 13 bases sitting between them. CDR3 nucleotide sequence: TGTGCCAGCAGCTTAGTCCGGCACGGCGGGCAGTACTTC. Residues: CASSLVRHGGQYF.

V usage is TRBV5-6 and J usage is TRBJ1-6, with a weak D call TRBD1 (6 bases). Germline values: CDR1 SGHDT, CDR2 YYEEEE. This CDR3 has 14 amino acids. Trimming left V 1 base short and J 8 bases short, with 10 bases between. The CDR3 spells CASSLRTDYSPLHF. DNA for the CDR3: TGTGCCAGCAGCTTGAGGACAGACTATTCACCCCTCCACTTT.

The rearrangement joins TRBV6-5 to TRBJ2-7, with D tentatively TRBD1 (6 bases). The CDR3 covers 15 residues. Germline V gene data show CDR1 as MNHEY and CDR2 as SVGAGI. V was shortened by 2 bases and J by 0 bases, with 11 bases between the two germline ends. DNA of the CDR3: TGTGCCAGCAGTTACCTCCAGGGGAGCTCCTACGAGCAGTACTTC. Protein: CASSYLQGSSYEQYF.

This clone has a handful of counts. The rearrangement joins TRBV7-2 to TRBJ1-4, with TRBD1 as a possible D gene (6 bases). V was cut by 2 bases and J by 7 bases, with 14 bases left in between. CDR3 length: 15 amino acids. The germline V gene has CDR1 SGHTA and CDR2 FQGNSA. For the CDR3, the DNA is TGTGCCAGCAGCTTAAACCAGGGGAGCGGTGAAAAACTGTTTTTT. Translated, it gives CASSLNQGSGEKLFF.

This clone was detected only once. This chain links TRBV4-3 with TRBJ1-4; 12 nucleotides agree with TRBD1. In germline, CDR1 is LGHNA, CDR2 YSLEER. V lost 3 bases to trimming and J lost 8 bases; unmatched junction nucleotides: 4. This CDR3 region has 15 residues. DNA for the CDR3: TGCGCCAGCAGCCAGACCGGGACAGGGGGCGAAAAACTGTTTTTT. It translates to CASSQTGTGGEKLFF.

This chain connects TRBV18 to TRBJ2-7, with TRBD1 matching 8 bases. CDR1 is KGHSH, CDR2 LQKENI, per germline. The V segment lost 3 bases and the J segment 6 bases; nucleotides outside the gene matches: 7. The CDR3 is made up of 14 amino acids. The CDR3 bases are TGTGCCAGCTCACCCGGACAGGGAGGTGGCGAGCAGTACTTC. Protein product: CASSPGQGGGEQYF.

V usage is TRBV27 and J usage is TRBJ2-7; TRBD2 is a possible D gene (6 bases). V dropped 6 bases and J dropped 5 bases, with 20 bases sitting between them. CDR3 length: 15 residues. The germline CDR1 and CDR2 sequences are MNHEY and SMNVEV (reference sequence). The CDR3 loop is CASSTIGGVVHEQYF. The CDR3, as DNA: TGTGCCAGCAGCACTATAGGAGGGGTGGTACACGAGCAGTACTTC.

CDR3 nucleotides: TGTGCCAGCAGCCCAACGGGACTAGCGGGGGGGGTAGCCGGGGAGCTGTTTTTT. Translation gives CASSPTGLAGGVAGELFF. V is TRBV7-2 and J is TRBJ2-2, with 16 bases lining up with TRBD2. The CDR3 totals 18 residues. Germline lookup yields CDR1 SGHTA and CDR2 FQGNSA. V lost 5 bases to trimming and J lost 6 bases; unmatched junction nucleotides: 9.

The chain uses TRBV12-3 or TRBV12-4 and TRBJ2-7; D is unclear. Trimming left V 2 bases short and J 3 bases short, with 5 bases between. The CDR3 has 12 amino acids. The CDR3 spells CASSLPDYEQYF. DNA of the CDR3: TGTGCCAGCAGTTTACCAGACTACGAGCAGTACTTC.

The chain is built from TRBV6-5 and TRBJ2-1; possibly TRBD1 for D (5 bases). This CDR3 is built from 13 residues. The germline V gene has CDR1 MNHEY and CDR2 SVGAGI. V was pared by 6 bases and J by 10 bases, with 16 bases between. CDR3: CASSFTTAGEQFF. In DNA form, the CDR3 reads TGTGCCAGCAGCTTTACTACGGCAGGGGAGCAGTTCTTC.